Detailed here is one T cell receptor beta chain. This sample was taken from a study of blood T cell repertoires in COVID-19. Study-level information: Specimens from acute and convalescent COVID-19 originated in the United States, Italy and Spain.

Measured with immunoSEQ multiplex PCR; TCRdb has only the in-frame clones, and not every one. The sample lists some 250,000 clones, approximately 82% seen once, with approximately 16% in the top ten. Participant-given clinical history determined each cohort assignment. This CDR3 spans 15 amino acids. From germline, CDR1 is MDHEN and CDR2 SYDVKM. V was clipped by 2 bases and J by 0 bases, with 10 bases between them. The origin of this receptor is a man in his forties or fifties who had recovered from COVID-19. The chain uses TRBV28 and TRBJ1-1; D is uncertain. Sequences were obtained from PBMCs or T cells enriched from blood (not recorded which). The CDR3 nucleotides are TGTGCCAGCAGTTTAGGAGGTGGAATGAACACTGAAGCTTTCTTT. Its translation: CASSLGGGMNTEAFF.